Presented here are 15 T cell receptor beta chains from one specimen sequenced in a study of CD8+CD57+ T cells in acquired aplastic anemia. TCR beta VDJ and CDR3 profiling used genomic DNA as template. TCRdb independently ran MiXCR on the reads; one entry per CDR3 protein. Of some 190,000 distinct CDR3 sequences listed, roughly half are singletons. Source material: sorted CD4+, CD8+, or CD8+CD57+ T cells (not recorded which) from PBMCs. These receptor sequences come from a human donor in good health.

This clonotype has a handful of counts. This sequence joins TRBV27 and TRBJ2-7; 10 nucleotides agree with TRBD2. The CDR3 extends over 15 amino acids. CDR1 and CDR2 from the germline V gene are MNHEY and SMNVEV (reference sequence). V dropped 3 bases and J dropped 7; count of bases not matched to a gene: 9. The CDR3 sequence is CASSFYSGRREEQYF. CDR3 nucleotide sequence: TGTGCCAGCAGTTTTTATAGCGGGAGGAGGGAAGAGCAGTACTTC.

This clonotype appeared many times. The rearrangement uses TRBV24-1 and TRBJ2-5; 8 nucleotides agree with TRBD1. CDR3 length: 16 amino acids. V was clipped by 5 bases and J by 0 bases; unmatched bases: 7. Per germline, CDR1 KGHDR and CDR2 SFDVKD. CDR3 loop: CATSGPGGTYQETQYF. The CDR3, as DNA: TGTGCCACCAGTGGTCCAGGGGGCACGTACCAAGAGACCCAGTACTTC.

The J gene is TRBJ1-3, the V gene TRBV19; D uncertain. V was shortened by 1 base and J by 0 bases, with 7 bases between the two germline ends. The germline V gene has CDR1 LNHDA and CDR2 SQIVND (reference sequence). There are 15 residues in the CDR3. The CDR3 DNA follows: TGTGCCAGTAGTATAGCGTTACTCTCTGGAAACACCATATATTTT. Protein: CASSIALLSGNTIYF.

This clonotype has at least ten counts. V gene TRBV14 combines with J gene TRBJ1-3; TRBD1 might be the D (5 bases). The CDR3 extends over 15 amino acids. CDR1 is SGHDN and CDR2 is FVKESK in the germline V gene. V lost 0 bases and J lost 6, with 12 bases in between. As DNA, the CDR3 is TGTGCCAGCAGCCAAGATTTACCAGGGCTAAACACCATATATTTT. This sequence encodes CASSQDLPGLNTIYF.

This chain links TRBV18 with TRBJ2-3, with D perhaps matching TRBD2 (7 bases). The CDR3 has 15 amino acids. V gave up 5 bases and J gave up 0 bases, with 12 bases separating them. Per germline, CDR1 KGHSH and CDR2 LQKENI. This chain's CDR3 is CASSNTGGSTDTQYF. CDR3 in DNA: TGTGCCAGCTCAAATACGGGGGGCAGCACAGATACGCAGTATTTT.

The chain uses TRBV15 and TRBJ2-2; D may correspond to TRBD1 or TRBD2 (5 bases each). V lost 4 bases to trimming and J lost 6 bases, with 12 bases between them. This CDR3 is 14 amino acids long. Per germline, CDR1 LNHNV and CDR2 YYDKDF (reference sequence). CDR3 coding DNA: TGTGCCACCAGCAAGGGGACCACCTCCGGGGAGCTGTTTTTT. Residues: CATSKGTTSGELFF.

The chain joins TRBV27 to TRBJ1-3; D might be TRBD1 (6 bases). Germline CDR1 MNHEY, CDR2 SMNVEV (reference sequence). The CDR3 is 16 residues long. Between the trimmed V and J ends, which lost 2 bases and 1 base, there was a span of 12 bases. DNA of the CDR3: TGTGCCAGCAGTTTAAACGGCAGGGGTTCTGGAAACACCATATATTTT. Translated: CASSLNGRGSGNTIYF.

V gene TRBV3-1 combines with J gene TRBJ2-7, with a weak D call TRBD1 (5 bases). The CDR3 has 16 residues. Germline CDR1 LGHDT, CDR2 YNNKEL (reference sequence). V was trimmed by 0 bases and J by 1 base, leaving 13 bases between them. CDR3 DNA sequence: TGTGCCAGCAGCCAAGACTGGGCAGGGCCATCCTACGAGCAGTACTTC. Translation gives CASSQDWAGPSYEQYF.

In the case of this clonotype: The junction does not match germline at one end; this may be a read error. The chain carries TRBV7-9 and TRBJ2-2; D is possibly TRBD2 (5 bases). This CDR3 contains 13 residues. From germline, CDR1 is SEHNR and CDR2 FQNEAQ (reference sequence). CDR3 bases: TGTGCCAGCAGGACTTCTAGCACCGGGGAGCTGTCTTTT. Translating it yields CASRTSSTGELSF.

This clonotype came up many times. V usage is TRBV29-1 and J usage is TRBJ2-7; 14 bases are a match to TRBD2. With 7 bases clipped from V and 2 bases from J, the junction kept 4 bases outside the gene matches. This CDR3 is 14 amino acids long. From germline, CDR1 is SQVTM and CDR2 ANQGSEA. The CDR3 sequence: CSGLAGGRAYEQYF. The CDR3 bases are TGCAGCGGACTAGCGGGAGGGAGGGCCTACGAGCAGTACTTC.

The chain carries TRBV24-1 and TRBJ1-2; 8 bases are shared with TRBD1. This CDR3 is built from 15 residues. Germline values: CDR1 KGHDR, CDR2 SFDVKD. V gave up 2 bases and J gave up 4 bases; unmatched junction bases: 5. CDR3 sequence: CATSDSPTGGYGYTF. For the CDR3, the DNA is TGTGCCACCAGTGATTCCCCTACAGGGGGCTATGGCTACACCTTC.

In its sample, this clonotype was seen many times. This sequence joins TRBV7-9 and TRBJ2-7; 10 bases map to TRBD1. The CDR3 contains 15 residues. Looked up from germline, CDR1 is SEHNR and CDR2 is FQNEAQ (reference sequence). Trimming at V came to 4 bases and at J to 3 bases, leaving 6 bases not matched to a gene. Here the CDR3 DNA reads TGTGCCAGCAGCTCAGACCGGGACAGGGGCTACGAGCAGTACTTC. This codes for CASSSDRDRGYEQYF.

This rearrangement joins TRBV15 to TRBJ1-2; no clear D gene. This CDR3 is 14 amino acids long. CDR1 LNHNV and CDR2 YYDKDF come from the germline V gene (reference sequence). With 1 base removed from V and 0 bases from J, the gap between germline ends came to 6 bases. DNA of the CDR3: TGTGCCACCAGCAGAGTGGATTCTAACTATGGCTACACCTTC. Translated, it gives CATSRVDSNYGYTF.

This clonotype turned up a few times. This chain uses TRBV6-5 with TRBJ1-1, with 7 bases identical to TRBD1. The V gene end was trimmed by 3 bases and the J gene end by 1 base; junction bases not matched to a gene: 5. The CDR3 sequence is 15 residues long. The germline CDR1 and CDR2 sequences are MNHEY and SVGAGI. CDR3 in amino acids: CASSYSPGGNTEAFF. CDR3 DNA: TGTGCCAGCAGTTATTCCCCAGGGGGGAACACTGAAGCTTTCTTT.

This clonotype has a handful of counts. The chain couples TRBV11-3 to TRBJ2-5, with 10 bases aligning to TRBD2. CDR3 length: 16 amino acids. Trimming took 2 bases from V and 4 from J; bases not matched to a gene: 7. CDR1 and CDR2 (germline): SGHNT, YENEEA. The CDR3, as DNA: TGTGCCAGCAGCTTAATGAGTCTAGCGGGAGTAGAGACCCAGTACTTC. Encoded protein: CASSLMSLAGVETQYF.